One and the same sample provided the 2 T cell receptor beta chains below, sequenced in a study of control samples from healthy donors and cancer patients. This table comes from immunoSEQ multiplex PCR, and its TCRdb copy is limited to in-frame clones, with some not included. This sample has 170,000 or so clones, with 91% found just once. Sequenced input: blood. The receptors here all came from a woman aged 40 to 50 in good health.

The chain has TRBV5-6 and TRBJ1-2; 7 positions match TRBD1. V shed 3 bases and J 5 bases; nucleotides not matched to a gene: 10. Germline CDR1 SGHDT, CDR2 YYEEEE. This CDR3 has 15 residues. The CDR3, as DNA: TGTGCCAGCAGCTCTTTGGGACAGTGGGTTTATGGCTACACCTTC. It is translated as CASSSLGQWVYGYTF. Variable domain in full (rest from reference TRBV5-6 and TRBJ1-2): DAGVTQSPTHLIKTRGQQVTLRCSPKSGHDTVSWYQQALGQGPQFIFQYYEEEERQRGNFPDRFSGHQFPNYSSELNVNALLLGDSALYLCASSSLGQWVYGYTFGSGTRLTVV.

The V gene is TRBV20-1, the J gene TRBJ2-7; D not certain. The CDR3 is made up of 11 amino acids. Per the germline V gene, CDR1 is DFQATT and CDR2 is SNEGSKA (reference sequence). The V and J ends lost 0 bases and 6 bases respectively, with 6 bases between them. This CDR3 reads CSARDPPEQYF. The CDR3 coding sequence is TGCAGTGCTAGAGATCCCCCCGAGCAGTACTTC.